A selection of T cell receptor beta chains follows, all from one sample in a study of cytomegalovirus exposure and HLA in healthy donors. Repertoires were generated with immunoSEQ multiplex PCR, while TCRdb's copy carries only in-frame clones and drops some. Of 150,000 to 200,000 clones detected, 84% appear once; the ten largest clones hold around 4.9%. Input material: PBMCs. The receptors derive from a girl aged 10 to 17 in good health and CMV-seropositive. Both conserved end residues are part of each CDR3. A D gene is named only where the DNA matches it firmly. Clone size is given for some rows only: seen once, a few or many times, or a class if the clone is expanded.

abundance: .; v_gene: TRBV19; d_gene: .; j_gene: TRBJ1-3; CDR3nt: TGTGCCAGTAGTATCGCGGGGTCTGGAAACACCATATATTTT; CDR3aa: CASSIAGSGNTIYF
abundance: once; v_gene: TRBV19; d_gene: .; j_gene: TRBJ1-1; CDR3nt: TGTGCCAGTAGTATAACAGAAGTGAACACTGAAGCTTTCTTT; CDR3aa: CASSITEVNTEAFF
abundance: .; v_gene: TRBV30; d_gene: .; j_gene: TRBJ2-5; CDR3nt: TGTGCCTGGAGTCGCGGGGTACGAGAGACCCAGTACTTC; CDR3aa: CAWSRGVRETQYF
abundance: .; v_gene: TRBV30; d_gene: TRBD1; j_gene: TRBJ2-7; CDR3nt: TGTGCCTGGAGTGTACTGGGGACAGGGTTCCCCGAGCAGTACTTC; CDR3aa: CAWSVLGTGFPEQYF
abundance: once; v_gene: TRBV5-5; d_gene: TRBD1; j_gene: TRBJ1-1; CDR3nt: TGTGCCAGCAGCCCCCGACAGGGGGCGGTCACTGAAGCTTTCTTT; CDR3aa: CASSPRQGAVTEAFF
abundance: .; v_gene: TRBV11-3; d_gene: .; j_gene: TRBJ2-3; CDR3nt: TGTGCCAGCAGCTTTAGCGGCCTGAGGGCAGATACGCAGTATTTT; CDR3aa: CASSFSGLRADTQYF
abundance: .; v_gene: TRBV6-5; d_gene: .; j_gene: TRBJ1-2; CDR3nt: TGTGCCAGCACCAGGTTTCAGGGCTTAAATGGCTACACCTTC; CDR3aa: CASTRFQGLNGYTF
abundance: .; v_gene: TRBV9; d_gene: TRBD2; j_gene: TRBJ2-3; CDR3nt: TGTGCCAGCAGCGTAGGTGATAGCGGGGGGCCAGGAGATACGCAGTATTTT; CDR3aa: CASSVGDSGGPGDTQYF
abundance: few; v_gene: TRBV19; d_gene: TRBD1; j_gene: TRBJ2-7; CDR3nt: TGTGCCAGTAGTATTCCGGACAGGGGTTCCCACGAGCAGTACTTC; CDR3aa: CASSIPDRGSHEQYF
abundance: .; v_gene: TRBV27; d_gene: TRBD2; j_gene: TRBJ2-2; CDR3nt: TGTGCCAGCAAGCCTGGGCGGGGGGCCCTTAACACCGGGGAGCTGTTTTTT; CDR3aa: CASKPGRGALNTGELFF
abundance: few; v_gene: TRBV6-5; d_gene: .; j_gene: TRBJ1-2; CDR3nt: TGTGCCAGCAGTTACTTGAGGCACTATGGCTACACCTTC; CDR3aa: CASSYLRHYGYTF
abundance: few; v_gene: TRBV13; d_gene: TRBD1; j_gene: TRBJ1-1; CDR3nt: TGTGCCAGCATCCAGACAGGGGGAAACACTGAAGCTTTCTTT; CDR3aa: CASIQTGGNTEAFF
abundance: .; v_gene: TRBV9; d_gene: TRBD1; j_gene: TRBJ2-1; CDR3nt: TGTGCCAGCAGCCCCCGGGACAGGGTGTTATTTGAGCAGTTCTTC; CDR3aa: CASSPRDRVLFEQFF
abundance: .; v_gene: TRBV7-6; d_gene: TRBD1; j_gene: TRBJ1-2; CDR3nt: TGTGCCAGCAGCTTGGGTACAGGGGACTATGGCTACACCTTC; CDR3aa: CASSLGTGDYGYTF
abundance: .; v_gene: TRBV27; d_gene: .; j_gene: TRBJ1-5; CDR3nt: TGTGCCAGCAGCCGCCCGGATCAGCCCCAGCATTTT; CDR3aa: CASSRPDQPQHF
abundance: .; v_gene: TRBV7-3; d_gene: TRBD2; j_gene: TRBJ2-3; CDR3nt: TGTGCCAGCAGCCTGGGACTAGCGGAGATCACAGATACGCAGTATTTT; CDR3aa: CASSLGLAEITDTQYF
abundance: .; v_gene: TRBV14; d_gene: .; j_gene: TRBJ2-7; CDR3nt: TGTGCCAGCAGCCACGGCTCTGGGAGATCCTACGAGCAGTACTTC; CDR3aa: CASSHGSGRSYEQYF
abundance: .; v_gene: TRBV29-1; d_gene: .; j_gene: TRBJ1-2; CDR3nt: TGCAGCGTTGAAGAGTGGCAGGGAACTTGGTATGGCTACACCTTC; CDR3aa: CSVEEWQGTWYGYTF
abundance: few; v_gene: TRBV7-6; d_gene: .; j_gene: TRBJ2-1; CDR3nt: TGTGCCAGCAGCCCAAACCGCCGTCGTAGAGGTGGATACAATGAGCAGTTCTTC; CDR3aa: CASSPNRRRRGGYNEQFF
abundance: .; v_gene: TRBV19; d_gene: TRBD1; j_gene: TRBJ2-5; CDR3nt: TGTGCCAGTAGTATAGGGTGGACAGGGGGCAGGGAGACCCAGTACTTC; CDR3aa: CASSIGWTGGRETQYF
abundance: .; v_gene: TRBV29-1; d_gene: .; j_gene: TRBJ1-1; CDR3nt: TGCAGCGTTAGGACAGTTGAAGCTTTCTTT; CDR3aa: CSVRTVEAFF
abundance: once; v_gene: TRBV20-1; d_gene: .; j_gene: TRBJ1-5; CDR3nt: TGCAGGGTTACTAATCAGCCCCAGCATTTT; CDR3aa: CRVTNQPQHF
abundance: once; v_gene: TRBV7-2; d_gene: .; j_gene: TRBJ1-5; CDR3nt: TGTGCCAGCAGCTTAGAACGGGGGCAGCCCCAGCATTTT; CDR3aa: CASSLERGQPQHF
abundance: .; v_gene: TRBV5-4; d_gene: TRBD1; j_gene: TRBJ1-6; CDR3nt: TGTGCCAGCAGTCGGGACAGGGTGAGCTCCTATAATTCACCCCTCCACTTT; CDR3aa: CASSRDRVSSYNSPLHF
abundance: few; v_gene: TRBV5-1; d_gene: .; j_gene: TRBJ1-4; CDR3nt: TGCGCCAGCAGCTTGGGAGGGAATGAAAAACTGTTTTTT; CDR3aa: CASSLGGNEKLFF
abundance: .; v_gene: TRBV5-4; d_gene: TRBD2; j_gene: TRBJ2-5; CDR3nt: TGTGCCAGCAGTTCCTGGAGCGGGGGGGTATCGGAGACCCAGTACTTC; CDR3aa: CASSSWSGGVSETQYF
abundance: .; v_gene: TRBV4-1; d_gene: TRBD1; j_gene: TRBJ1-1; CDR3nt: TGCGCCAGCAGCTCCCCAGGGGGTCCAAACACTGAAGCTTTCTTT; CDR3aa: CASSSPGGPNTEAFF
abundance: .; v_gene: TRBV7-8; d_gene: TRBD1; j_gene: TRBJ1-2; CDR3nt: TGTGCCAGCAGCTTAGCCCAGGGGGGTAGGGGGACACAGGGCCGGATAGACTATGGCTACACCTTC; CDR3aa: CASSLAQGGRGTQGRIDYGYTF
abundance: .; v_gene: TRBV27; d_gene: .; j_gene: TRBJ1-2; CDR3nt: TGTGCCAGCAGTTTATCATACCTGACAGGAATCGCCGGTGGCTACACCTTC; CDR3aa: CASSLSYLTGIAGGYTF
abundance: .; v_gene: TRBV11-2; d_gene: .; j_gene: TRBJ2-7; CDR3nt: TGTGCCAGCAGCCGGTTAGCGTCCTCCTACGAGCAGTACTTC; CDR3aa: CASSRLASSYEQYF
abundance: .; v_gene: TRBV5-1; d_gene: TRBD1; j_gene: TRBJ1-1; CDR3nt: TGCGCCAGCAGCTTCCAGGGGGCCACTGAAGCTTTCTTT; CDR3aa: CASSFQGATEAFF
abundance: once; v_gene: TRBV30; d_gene: TRBD1; j_gene: TRBJ1-4; CDR3nt: TGTGCCTGGAGAGCGACAGGGGGATCGACTAATGAAAAACTGTTTTTT; CDR3aa: CAWRATGGSTNEKLFF
abundance: .; v_gene: TRBV28; d_gene: TRBD1; j_gene: TRBJ2-1; CDR3nt: TGTGCCAGCAGCCTTCCCAGGGGACAGGACTACAATGAGCAGTTCTTC; CDR3aa: CASSLPRGQDYNEQFF
abundance: .; v_gene: TRBV19; d_gene: .; j_gene: TRBJ1-5; CDR3nt: TGTGCCAGTAGCCGAGGTAGCAATCAGCCCCAGCATTTT; CDR3aa: CASSRGSNQPQHF
abundance: .; v_gene: TRBV9; d_gene: .; j_gene: TRBJ2-3; CDR3nt: TGTGCCAGCAGCGTGAGACAACGGGACACCCAAAGGGATACGCAGTATTTT; CDR3aa: CASSVRQRDTQRDTQYF